This TCR beta chain is drawn from a study of T cell changes during pregnancy in multiple sclerosis. The CDR3 totals 11 residues. Germline V gives CDR1 MNHEY, CDR2 SMNVEV (reference sequence). V dropped 6 bases and J dropped 2 bases, with 4 bases sitting between them. Clones were sequenced by immunoSEQ multiplex PCR, and TCRdb holds only the in-frame ones, with some missing. This table has 70,000 to 75,000 clones, around 85% appearing once. The V gene is TRBV27, the J gene TRBJ1-2, with D unresolved. The source is a female donor with multiple sclerosis, enrolled in a pregnancy study. This specimen consisted of peripheral blood, obtained before pregnancy. The CDR3 bases are TGTGCCAGCAGACACAACTATGGCTACACCTTC. Amino acid sequence: CASRHNYGYTF.